This TCR beta chain was sequenced during a study of naive and memory T cell subsets. General study findings and limits: Naive and memory subsets had different power law exponents for TCR abundance.

This clonotype has at least ten counts. The antigen remains undetermined. EMRA cells were CD45RA+CD27-, and effector memory cells CD45RA-CD27-. An equimolar mix of two oligonucleotides served as the beta constant-region primer for TRBC1 and TRBC2. A 12-nucleotide UMI and the SP2 primer were added to the cDNA 3' end by oligonucleotide ligation. Via MiXCR, TCRdb re-called the UMI-ligation and nested PCR reads, giving one row per CDR3 protein. Here the sample spans tens of thousands of distinct CDR3 sequences, 10% to 15% being singletons. Germline V lookup: CDR1 SEHNR, CDR2 FQNEAQ (reference sequence). V dropped 4 bases and J dropped 4 bases, with 13 bases sitting between them. The CDR3 covers 14 residues.

The material sequenced was effector memory CD4+ T cells from blood. This sample's subset: effector memory, CD45RA- CD27-. The source is a human donor in good health. This rearrangement joins TRBV7-9 to TRBJ1-1; perhaps TRBD1 as D (6 bases). The CDR3 protein is CASSSAGGPTEAFF. CDR3 sequence (DNA): TGTGCCAGCAGCTCCGCCGGGGGCCCCACTGAAGCTTTCTTT. The full variable domain, in which reference TRBV7-9 and TRBJ1-1 provide the parts outside the CDR3, is DTGVSQNPRHKITKRGQNVTFRCDPISEHNRLYWYRQTLGQGPEFLTYFQNEAQLEKSRLLSDRFSAERPKGSFSTLEIQRTEQGDSAMYLCASSSAGGPTEAFFGQGTRLTVV.